This T cell receptor beta chain was captured in a study of blood T cell repertoires in COVID-19 (dated by TCRdb to about 2020). In the study overall: The collaborator samples originated in the United States, Italy and Spain and spanned the acute and convalescent phases of COVID-19. Sample metadata almost always included a de-identified subject ID, COVID-19 status, age in years and sex. The prospective study material was composed of cDNA or gDNA derived from T cells, B-cell-depleted T cells, or PBMCs. The samples were drawn from the first 160 participants of the ongoing ImmuneRACE study and from 950 to 1,500 subjects provided by 6 global collaborators. Where available, HLA class I and class II types were obtained from metadata supplied by the sample provider rather than from assay-based typing. Deeply sampled blood TCRbeta repertoires from subjects exposed to, actively infected with, or recovered from COVID-19 were included in the dataset. The repertoires were made available in a free public database intended to serve as a resource for research on the immune response to SARS-CoV-2. The study at large found these results: How much clinical and demographic metadata was included differed by source and by participant, and the metadata was provided uncurated.

From the cysteine through the phenylalanine, the CDR3 covers 15 amino acids. Only the CDR3 part of the read is kept: 45 bases, read in frame from the first base. Taken from the germline V gene (reference sequence), the CDR1 and CDR2 loops are SGHNT and YYREEE. V and J are trimmed by 2 bases and 7 bases, and the gene matches miss 5 bases of the junction. One collaborating source in Seattle enrolled patients during active infection and followed them longitudinally through the course of disease. Whole blood was collected in K2EDTA tubes by collaborating institutions according to the institutions' own protocols. For TCRbeta analysis, collaborators shipped samples as frozen whole blood, isolated PBMCs, or DNA extracted from either of those sample types. Worth noting for this clone: No cognate antigen has been identified for it. Base-call qualities are not available, and no considerably larger clone is one nucleotide away.

TCRbeta CDR3 regions were amplified from genomic DNA by means of the immunoSEQ Assay, a bias-controlled multiplex PCR. Regarding the original processing steps: The number of nucleated cells in each sample was estimated by amplification of reference gene primers within the assay. To quantify the absolute abundance of each unique TCRbeta CDR3 rearrangement, sequence reads were collapsed and filtered. For each sample, productive Simpson clonality was calculated by taking the square root of Simpson's diversity index across productive rearrangements. As stored in TCRdb, this immuneACCESS dataset retains in-frame rearrangements with V and J assigned. A fraction of the clones does not appear; measured against another copy, unresolved V genes explain less than half of the discrepancy, and the remainder lacks a known reason. Clone size and the V and J calls come from that table; the DNA yielded D and trimming. Counted in this sample were some 160,000 clones; 70% to 90% of them appeared once. Of the sample, roughly 8.8% is held by the ten largest clones.

The TCR originated in a woman aged 80 or over with COVID-19, enrolled during active disease. The V gene is TRBV5-4 and the J gene is TRBJ1-6; TRBD1 lines up with 8 middle nucleotides. The sample was peripheral blood. The bases read TGTGCCAGCAGCTTAGGGACAGGAGGCAATTCACCCCTCCACTTT. Its translation reads: CASSLGTGGNSPLHF.